Sequencing of this TCR beta chain was carried out in a study of T cells after posttransplantation cyclophosphamide. Overall study results and limits: TRB overlap between skin or GI tissue T cells and blood was limited.

Trimming took off 5 bases at V and 2 bases at J, with 12 bases between the two ends. CDR1 and CDR2 from the germline V gene are LNHDA and SQIVND (reference sequence). This CDR3 has 14 residues. To note about this clone: Its target is not known.

The assay was immunoSEQ multiplex PCR, and TCRdb's table has in-frame clones only and misses some. The data hold fewer than 30,000 clones, with around 86% observed a single time. Sequenced material: PBMCs. The origin of this receptor is a woman between 55 and 75 years old with a blood cancer, CMV-positive, and with a related stem cell donor. The rearrangement uses TRBV19 and TRBJ1-2, with a weak D call TRBD1 (6 bases). CDR3 bases: TGTGCCAGTAGTCGGGACACCAGAAACTATGGCTACACCTTC. As protein: CASSRDTRNYGYTF.